This T cell receptor beta chain originates from a study of shared clonotypes between healthy human individuals. Study conclusions and caveats: In this cohort, only blood was sampled, and tissue repertoires likely differ.

Splitting of each subset's genomic DNA was done evenly across several immunoSEQ plates. Authors' analysis steps: Filtering of immunoSEQ junctional sequences could not match full-length read filtering. Measured with immunoSEQ multiplex PCR; TCRdb has only the in-frame clones, and not every one. The V and J calls and clone size were taken over from that table, and D and trimming were inferred from the DNA. Of about 450,000 clones listed, 70% to 80% are singletons. The germline CDR1 and CDR2 sequences are SGHNT and YYREEE (reference sequence). The CDR3 has 15 residues. V was pared by 0 bases and J by 1 base, with 2 bases of the junction left unmatched. About this clone itself: Its antigen is unknown. The sample has other DNA sequences that encode this CDR3 too.

Among the donors, all were Caucasian adults who lived in Nashville, Tennessee. Sequencing input: PBMCs. The chain links TRBV5-4 to TRBJ2-7; 9 nucleotides agree with TRBD2. This clonotype was obtained from a middle-aged woman in good health. Some clones in this sample may be carry-over from other donors' samples. CDR3 protein: CASSLGLAGSYEQYF. The CDR3 DNA reads TGTGCCAGCAGCTTGGGTCTAGCGGGGTCCTACGAGCAGTACTTC.